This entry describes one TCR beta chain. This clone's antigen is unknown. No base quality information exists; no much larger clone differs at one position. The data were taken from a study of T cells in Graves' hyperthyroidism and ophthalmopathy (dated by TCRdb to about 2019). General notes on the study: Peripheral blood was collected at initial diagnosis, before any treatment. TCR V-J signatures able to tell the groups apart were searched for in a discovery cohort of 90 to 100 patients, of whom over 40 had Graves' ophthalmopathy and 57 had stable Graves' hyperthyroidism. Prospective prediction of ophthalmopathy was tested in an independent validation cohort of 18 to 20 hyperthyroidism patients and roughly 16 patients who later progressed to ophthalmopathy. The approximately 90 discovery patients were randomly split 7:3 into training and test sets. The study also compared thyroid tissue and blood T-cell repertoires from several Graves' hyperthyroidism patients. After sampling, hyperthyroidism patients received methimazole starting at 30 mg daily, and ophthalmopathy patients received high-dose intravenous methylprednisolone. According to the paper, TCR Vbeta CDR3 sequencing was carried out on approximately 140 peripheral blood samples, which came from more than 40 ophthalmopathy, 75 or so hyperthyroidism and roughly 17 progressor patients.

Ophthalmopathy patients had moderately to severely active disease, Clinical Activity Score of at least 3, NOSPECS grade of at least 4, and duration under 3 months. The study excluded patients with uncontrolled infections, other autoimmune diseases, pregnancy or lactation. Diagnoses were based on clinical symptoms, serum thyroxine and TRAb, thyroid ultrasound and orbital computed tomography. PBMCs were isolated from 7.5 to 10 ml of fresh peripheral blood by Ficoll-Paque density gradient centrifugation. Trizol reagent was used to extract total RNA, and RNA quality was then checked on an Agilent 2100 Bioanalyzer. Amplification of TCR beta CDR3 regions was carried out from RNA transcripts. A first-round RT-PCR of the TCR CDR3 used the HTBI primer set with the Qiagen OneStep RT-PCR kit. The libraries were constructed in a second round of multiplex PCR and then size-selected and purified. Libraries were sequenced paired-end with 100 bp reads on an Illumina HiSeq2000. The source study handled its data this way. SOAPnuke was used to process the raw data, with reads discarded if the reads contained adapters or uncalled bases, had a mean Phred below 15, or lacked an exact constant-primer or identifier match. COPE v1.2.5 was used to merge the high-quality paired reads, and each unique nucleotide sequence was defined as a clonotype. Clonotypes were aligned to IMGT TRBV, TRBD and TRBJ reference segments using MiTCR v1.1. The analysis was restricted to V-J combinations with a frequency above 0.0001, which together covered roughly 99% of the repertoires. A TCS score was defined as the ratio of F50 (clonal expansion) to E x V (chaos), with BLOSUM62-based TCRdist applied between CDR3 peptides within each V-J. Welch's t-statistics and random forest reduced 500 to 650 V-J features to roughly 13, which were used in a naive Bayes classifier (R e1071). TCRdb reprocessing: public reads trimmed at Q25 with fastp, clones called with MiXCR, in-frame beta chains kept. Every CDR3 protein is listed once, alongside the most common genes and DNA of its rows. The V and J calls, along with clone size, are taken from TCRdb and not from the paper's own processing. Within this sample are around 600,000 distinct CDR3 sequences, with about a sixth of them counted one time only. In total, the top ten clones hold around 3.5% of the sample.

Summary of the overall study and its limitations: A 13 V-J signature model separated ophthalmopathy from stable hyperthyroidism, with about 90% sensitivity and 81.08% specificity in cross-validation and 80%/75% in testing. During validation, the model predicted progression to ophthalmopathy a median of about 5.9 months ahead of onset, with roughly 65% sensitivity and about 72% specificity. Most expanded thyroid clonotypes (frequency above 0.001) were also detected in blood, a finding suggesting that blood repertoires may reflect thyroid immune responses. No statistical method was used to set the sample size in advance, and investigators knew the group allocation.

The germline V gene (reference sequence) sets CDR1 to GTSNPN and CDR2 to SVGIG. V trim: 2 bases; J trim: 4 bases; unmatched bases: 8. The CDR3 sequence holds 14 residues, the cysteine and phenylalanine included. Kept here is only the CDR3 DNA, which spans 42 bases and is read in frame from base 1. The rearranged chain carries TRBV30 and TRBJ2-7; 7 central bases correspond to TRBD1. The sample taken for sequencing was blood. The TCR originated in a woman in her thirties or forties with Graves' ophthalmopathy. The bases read TGTGCCTGGAGTCCGACAGGGAATCTTTACGAGCAGTACTTC. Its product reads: CAWSPTGNLYEQYF.